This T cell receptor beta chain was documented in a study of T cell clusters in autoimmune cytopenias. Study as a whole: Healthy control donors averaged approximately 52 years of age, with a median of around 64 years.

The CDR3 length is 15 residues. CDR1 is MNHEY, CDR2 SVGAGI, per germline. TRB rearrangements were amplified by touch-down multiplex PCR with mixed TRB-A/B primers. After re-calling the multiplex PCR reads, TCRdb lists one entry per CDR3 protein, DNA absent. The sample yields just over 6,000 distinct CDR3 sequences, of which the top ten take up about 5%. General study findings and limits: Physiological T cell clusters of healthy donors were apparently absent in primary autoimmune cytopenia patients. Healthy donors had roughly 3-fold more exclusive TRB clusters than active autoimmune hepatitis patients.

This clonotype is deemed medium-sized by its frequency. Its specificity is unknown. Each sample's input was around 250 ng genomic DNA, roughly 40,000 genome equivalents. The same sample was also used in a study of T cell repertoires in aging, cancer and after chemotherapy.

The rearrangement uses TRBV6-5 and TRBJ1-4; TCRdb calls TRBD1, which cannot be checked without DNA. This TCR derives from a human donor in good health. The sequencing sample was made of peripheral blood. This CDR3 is CASSFQGRPNEKLFF.